A single sample gave rise to the 11 T cell receptor beta chains below, sequenced in a study of identical twins. Using its own MiXCR run on the 5' RACE reads, TCRdb lists one record per CDR3 protein. The sample records about 300,000 distinct CDR3 sequences, more than 9% being singletons. This same sample was also taken into another study, of yellow fever vaccine responses in identical twins.

Sequencing was carried out using CD8+ T cells sorted from blood. The receptors were sampled from a woman younger than 30 in good health.

This clonotype has a count of ten or more. J is TRBJ2-1 and V is TRBV12-3 or TRBV12-4; 9 bases map to TRBD1. Trimming at V came to 6 bases and at J to 10 bases, leaving 10 bases not matched to a gene. CDR3 length equals 14 residues. The CDR3 protein is CASSSGTGQGEQFF. As DNA, the CDR3 is TGTGCCAGCAGCTCCGGGACAGGGCAGGGGGAGCAGTTCTTC.

V and J are TRBV20-1 and TRBJ2-7; 7 nucleotides align to TRBD2. Germline V lookup: CDR1 DFQATT, CDR2 SNEGSKA (reference sequence). The junction had 12 bases not matched to a gene; V was cut back by 3 bases and J by 4 bases. This CDR3 region has 15 residues. CDR3 residues: CSASRRAGEGYEQYF. The CDR3 coding sequence is TGCAGTGCTAGTCGGCGCGCGGGAGAGGGGTACGAGCAGTACTTC.

This clonotype was observed many times. The rearrangement uses TRBV6-5 and TRBJ1-4; D might be TRBD1 (6 bases). With 6 bases removed from V and 5 bases from J, the gap between germline ends came to 19 bases. The germline V gene has CDR1 MNHEY and CDR2 SVGAGI. The CDR3 runs 16 residues. The CDR3 DNA sequence: TGTGCCAGCAGCTTAACCAACAGGGCGGAGAATGAAAAACTGTTTTTT. It encodes CASSLTNRAENEKLFF.

This clonotype has more than one count but fewer than ten. The CDR3 reads CASSLARGLANYGYTF. Here the CDR3 DNA reads TGTGCCAGCAGTTTAGCGCGGGGGTTAGCTAACTATGGCTACACCTTC. This chain uses TRBV12-3 or TRBV12-4 with TRBJ1-2, with D possibly matching TRBD1 (5 bases). The V and J ends lost 0 bases and 0 bases respectively, with 11 bases between them. This CDR3 is built from 16 residues.

V usage is TRBV10-2 and J usage is TRBJ2-7, with unresolved D. Trimming shortened V by 2 bases and J by 2 bases, and 7 bases separated the two germline ends. Germline CDR1 reads WSHSY; CDR2 reads SAAADI. The CDR3 length is 13 residues. The CDR3 region is CASSEGGAYEQYV. The DNA of the CDR3 is TGCGCCAGCAGTGAGGGCGGCGCCTACGAGCAGTACGTC.

CDR3: CASSPDSPNTGELFF. DNA of the CDR3: TGTGCCAGCTCACCAGACAGTCCGAACACCGGGGAGCTGTTTTTT. This chain joins TRBV18 and TRBJ2-2, with D possibly matching TRBD1 (5 bases). V was trimmed by 2 bases and J by 0 bases, leaving 7 bases between them. The CDR3 extends over 15 amino acids. Per germline, CDR1 KGHSH and CDR2 LQKENI.

This clonotype was seen repeatedly, ten times or more. This sequence joins TRBV29-1 and TRBJ2-1; 12 nucleotides line up with TRBD2. V shed 7 bases, J shed 5 bases, and the junction held 9 bases outside the gene matches. Germline-derived CDR1 and CDR2 are SQVTM and ANQGSEA. The CDR3 spans 15 residues. CDR3 region: CSAGLAGPPNNEQFF. Here the CDR3 DNA reads TGCAGCGCCGGACTAGCGGGACCCCCCAACAATGAGCAGTTCTTC.

This clonotype was counted between two and nine times. This chain connects TRBV14 to TRBJ2-3; 8 bases line up with TRBD2. Germline V gene sequence: CDR1 SGHDN, CDR2 FVKESK. The CDR3 spans 15 residues. After removal of 1 base from V and 1 base from J, the junction contained 1 base not matched to a gene. The CDR3 DNA sequence: TGTGCCAGCAGCCAAGCAGCGGGAGGCACAGATACGCAGTATTTT. It codes for CASSQAAGGTDTQYF.

The V gene is TRBV6-1, the J gene TRBJ2-1; unclear D gene. Trimming shortened V by 8 bases and J by 0 bases, and 11 bases separated the two germline ends. Germline V gene sequence: CDR1 MNHNS, CDR2 SASEGT. This CDR3 contains 14 residues. This chain's CDR3 is CASGELSSYNEQFF. The CDR3 DNA reads as TGTGCCAGCGGGGAATTAAGCTCCTACAATGAGCAGTTCTTC.

V and J are TRBV20-1 and TRBJ2-7; 7 bases line up with TRBD2. Germline trimming cut 3 bases from V and 0 bases from J; bases unmatched to any gene: 5. The germline V gene encodes CDR1 DFQATT and CDR2 SNEGSKA (reference sequence). The CDR3 has 14 residues. The CDR3, as DNA: TGCAGTGCTAGGGGTCCTAGCGGCTCCTACGAGCAGTACTTC. Its translation is CSARGPSGSYEQYF.

This clonotype was seen a handful of times. The rearrangement links TRBV11-2 to TRBJ2-3, with 10 bases identical to TRBD2. The CDR3 loop spans 15 amino acids. Germline V gene data show CDR1 as SGHAT and CDR2 as FQNNGV. The V and J ends lost 5 bases and 4 bases, in that order; junction bases with no gene match: 6. CDR3 DNA: TGTGCCAGCAGCATTACTAGCGGGGTCGCAGATACGCAGTATTTT. Its translation is CASSITSGVADTQYF.